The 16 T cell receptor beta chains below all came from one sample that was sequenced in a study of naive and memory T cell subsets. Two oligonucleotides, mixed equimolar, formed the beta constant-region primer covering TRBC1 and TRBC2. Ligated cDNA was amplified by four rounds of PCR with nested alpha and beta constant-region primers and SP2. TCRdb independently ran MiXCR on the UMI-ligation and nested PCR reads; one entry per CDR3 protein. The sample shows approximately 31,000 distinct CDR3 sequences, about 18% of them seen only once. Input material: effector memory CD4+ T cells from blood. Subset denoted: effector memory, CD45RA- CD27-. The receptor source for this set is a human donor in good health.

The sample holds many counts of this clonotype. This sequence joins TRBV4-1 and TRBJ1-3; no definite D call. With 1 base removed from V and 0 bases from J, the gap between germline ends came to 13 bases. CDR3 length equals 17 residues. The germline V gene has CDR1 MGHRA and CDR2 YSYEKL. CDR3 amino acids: CASSQAGLQNSGNTIYF. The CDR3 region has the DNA TGCGCCAGCAGCCAAGCGGGGTTGCAGAACTCTGGAAACACCATATATTTT.

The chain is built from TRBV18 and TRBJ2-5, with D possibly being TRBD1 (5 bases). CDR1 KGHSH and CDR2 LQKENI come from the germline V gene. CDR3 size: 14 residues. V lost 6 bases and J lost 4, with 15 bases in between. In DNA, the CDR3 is TGTGCCAGCTCCCATAAAGGACAAGGAGAGACCCAGTACTTC. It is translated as CASSHKGQGETQYF.

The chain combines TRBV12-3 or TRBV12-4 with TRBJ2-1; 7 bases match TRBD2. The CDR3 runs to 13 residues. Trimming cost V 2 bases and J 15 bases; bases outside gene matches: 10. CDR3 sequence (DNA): TGTGCCAGCAGTTTAAGGGAGGGACCGAGACCGTTCTTC. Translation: CASSLREGPRPFF.

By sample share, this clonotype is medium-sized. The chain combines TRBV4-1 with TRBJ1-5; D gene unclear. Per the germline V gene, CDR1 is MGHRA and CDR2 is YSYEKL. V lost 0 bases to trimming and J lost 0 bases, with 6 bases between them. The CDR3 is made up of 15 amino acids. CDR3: CASSQDWVSNQPQHF. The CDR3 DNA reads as TGCGCCAGCAGCCAAGATTGGGTTAGCAATCAGCCCCAGCATTTT.

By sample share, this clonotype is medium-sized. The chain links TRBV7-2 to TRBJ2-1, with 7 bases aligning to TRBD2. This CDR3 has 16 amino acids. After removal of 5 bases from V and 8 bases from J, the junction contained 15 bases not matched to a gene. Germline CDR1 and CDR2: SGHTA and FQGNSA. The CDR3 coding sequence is TGTGCCAGCAGCACTGTCATCGGACTAGTAAACGATGAGCAGTTCTTC. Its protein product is CASSTVIGLVNDEQFF. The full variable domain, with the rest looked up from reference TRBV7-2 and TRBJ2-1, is GAGVSQSPSNKVTEKGKDVELRCDPISGHTALYWYRQSLGQGLEFLIYFQGNSAPDKSGLPSDRFSAERTGGSVSTLTIQRTQQEDSAVYLCASSTVIGLVNDEQFFGPGTRLTVL.

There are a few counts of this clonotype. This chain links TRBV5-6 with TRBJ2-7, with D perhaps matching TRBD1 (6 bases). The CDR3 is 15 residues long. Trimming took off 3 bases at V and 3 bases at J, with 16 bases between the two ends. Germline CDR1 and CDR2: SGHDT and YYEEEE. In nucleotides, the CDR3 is TGTGCCAGCAGCTCTTACAGGGAATCTAACTACGAGCAGTACTTC. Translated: CASSSYRESNYEQYF.

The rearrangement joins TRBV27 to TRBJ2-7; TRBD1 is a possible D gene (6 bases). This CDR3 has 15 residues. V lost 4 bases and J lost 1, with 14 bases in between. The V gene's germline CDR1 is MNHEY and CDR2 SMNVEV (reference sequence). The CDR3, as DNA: TGTGCCAGCAGTTCTAGACCCGGACAGTCCTACGAGCAGTACTTC. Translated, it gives CASSSRPGQSYEQYF.

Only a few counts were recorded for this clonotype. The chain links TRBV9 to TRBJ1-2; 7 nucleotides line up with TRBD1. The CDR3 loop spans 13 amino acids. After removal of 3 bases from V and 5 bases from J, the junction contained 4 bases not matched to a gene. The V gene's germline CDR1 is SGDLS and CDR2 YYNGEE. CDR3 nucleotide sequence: TGTGCCAGCAGCGCGCAGGGGGATTATGGCTACACCTTC. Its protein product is CASSAQGDYGYTF.

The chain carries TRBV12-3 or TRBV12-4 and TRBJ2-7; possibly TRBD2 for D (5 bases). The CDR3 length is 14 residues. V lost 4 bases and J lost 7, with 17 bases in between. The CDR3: CASSSASGLWEQYF. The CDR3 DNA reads TGTGCCAGCAGTTCGGCGTCTGGACTGTGGGAGCAGTACTTC.

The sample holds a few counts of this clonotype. The CDR3 sequence: CASSLATSYEQFF. In DNA form, the CDR3 reads TGTGCCAGCAGCTTAGCGACTAGCTATGAGCAGTTCTTC. This chain joins TRBV7-2 and TRBJ2-1; 7 bases fit TRBD2. The V gene's germline CDR1 is SGHTA and CDR2 FQGNSA. The V and J ends lost 0 bases and 8 bases, in that order; junction bases with no gene match: 1. This CDR3 region has 13 residues.

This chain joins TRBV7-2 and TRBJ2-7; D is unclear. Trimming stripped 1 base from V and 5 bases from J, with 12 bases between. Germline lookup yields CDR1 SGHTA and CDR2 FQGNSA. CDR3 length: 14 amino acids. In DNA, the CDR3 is TGTGCCAGCAGCTTAGATGTATCCAGAAACGAGCAGTACTTC. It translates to CASSLDVSRNEQYF.

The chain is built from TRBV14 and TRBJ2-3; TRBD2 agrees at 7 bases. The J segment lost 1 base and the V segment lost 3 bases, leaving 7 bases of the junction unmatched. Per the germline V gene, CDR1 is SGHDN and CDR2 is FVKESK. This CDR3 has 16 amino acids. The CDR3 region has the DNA TGTGCCAGCAGCCAGGATAGCGGGTTACGCACAGATACGCAGTATTTT. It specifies CASSQDSGLRTDTQYF.

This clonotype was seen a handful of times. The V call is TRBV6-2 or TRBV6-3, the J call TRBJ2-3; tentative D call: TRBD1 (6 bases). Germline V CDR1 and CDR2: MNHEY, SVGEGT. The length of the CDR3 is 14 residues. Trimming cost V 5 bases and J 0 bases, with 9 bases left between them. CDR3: CASSRTASTDTQYF. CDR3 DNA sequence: TGTGCCAGCAGTAGGACAGCTAGCACAGATACGCAGTATTTT.

CDR3 loop: CASSQVTGSGTGELFF. The DNA for the CDR3 is TGTGCCAGCAGCCAAGTGACAGGGTCGGGGACCGGGGAGCTGTTTTTT. The chain recombines TRBV14 with TRBJ2-2, with 7 nucleotides matching TRBD1. CDR1 is SGHDN, CDR2 FVKESK, per germline. CDR3 length: 16 residues. The V segment lost 1 base and the J segment 5 bases; nucleotides outside the gene matches: 7. Full variable domain (remainder filled in from reference TRBV14 and TRBJ2-2): EAGVTQFPSHSVIEKGQTVTLRCDPISGHDNLYWYRRVMGKEIKFLLHFVKESKQDESGMPNNRFLAERTGGTYSTLKVQPAELEDSGVYFCASSQVTGSGTGELFFGEGSRLTVL.

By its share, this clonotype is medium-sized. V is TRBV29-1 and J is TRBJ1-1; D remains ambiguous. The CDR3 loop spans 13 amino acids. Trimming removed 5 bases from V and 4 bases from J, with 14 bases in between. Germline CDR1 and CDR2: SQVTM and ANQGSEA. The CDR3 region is CSVREGRFTEAFF. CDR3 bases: TGCAGCGTTCGAGAGGGTCGTTTCACTGAAGCTTTCTTT.

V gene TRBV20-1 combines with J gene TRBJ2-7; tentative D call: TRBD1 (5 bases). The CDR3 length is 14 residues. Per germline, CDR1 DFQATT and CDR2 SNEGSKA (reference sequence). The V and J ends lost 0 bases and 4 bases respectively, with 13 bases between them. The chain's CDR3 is CSAREQGPLYEQYF. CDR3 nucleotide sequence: TGCAGTGCTAGAGAGCAGGGCCCGTTGTACGAGCAGTACTTC.